The 17 T cell receptor beta chains reported below all come from one sample, sequenced in a study of brain metastases from non-small cell lung cancer. Here immunoSEQ multiplex PCR was the method, and the copy in TCRdb shows in-frame clones only, minus some. Among approximately 3,000 clones listed, 80% to 85% were seen once. Sequencing was performed on primary lung tumor tissue. Receptor source: a donor aged 40 or older with non-small cell lung cancer.

The CDR3 nucleotides are TGTGCCAGCAGTTTTACAGGGGCCCCTTCCTATGGCTACACCTTC. Its translation: CASSFTGAPSYGYTF. The chain is built from TRBV2 and TRBJ1-2; 7 bases are shared with TRBD1. Germline V gene lookup returns CDR1 SNHLY and CDR2 FYNNEI. There are 15 residues in the CDR3. With 5 bases clipped from V and 4 bases from J, the junction kept 10 bases outside the gene matches.

The chain recombines TRBV12-3 or TRBV12-4 with TRBJ2-2, with no clear D. V was shortened by 7 bases and J by 8 bases, with 11 bases between the two germline ends. The CDR3 contains 12 residues. CDR3 DNA: TGTGCCAGCACTTCCTGGGGTGGGGAGCTGTTTTTT. This translates into CASTSWGGELFF.

The chain has TRBV2 and TRBJ1-1; perhaps TRBD1 as D (5 bases). V was shortened by 8 bases and J by 4 bases, with 14 bases between the two germline ends. This CDR3 contains 13 residues. The germline CDR1 and CDR2 sequences are SNHLY and FYNNEI. The DNA for the CDR3 is TGTGCCAGCTCCAGAGGGGATTTCACTGAAGCTTTCTTT. Translation gives CASSRGDFTEAFF.

This chain uses TRBV3-1 (or the pseudogene TRBV3-2) with TRBJ2-7; weak D call: TRBD1 (6 bases). The germline V gene encodes CDR1 LGHDT and CDR2 YNNKEL (reference sequence). V lost 6 bases to trimming and J lost 2 bases, with 11 bases between them. The CDR3 is 13 residues long. The CDR3 DNA reads TGTGCCAGCAGACAGGGCCGCACCTACGAGCAGTACTTC. Translation gives CASRQGRTYEQYF.

The rearrangement links TRBV6-5 to TRBJ2-1; D is possibly TRBD2 (5 bases). With 6 bases removed from V and 3 bases from J, the gap between germline ends came to 9 bases. The length of the CDR3 is 13 residues. Looked up from germline, CDR1 is MNHEY and CDR2 is SVGAGI. The chain's CDR3 is CASSPDFYNEQFF. CDR3 sequence (DNA): TGTGCCAGCAGCCCGGACTTCTACAATGAGCAGTTCTTC.

The chain has TRBV9 and TRBJ2-2; the D is unclear. This CDR3 contains 15 residues. Trimming cost V 0 bases and J 1 base, with 7 bases left between them. From germline, CDR1 is SGDLS and CDR2 YYNGEE. As DNA, the CDR3 is TGTGCCAGCAGCGTAGTGACGGAGAACACCGGGGAGCTGTTTTTT. As protein: CASSVVTENTGELFF. Based on the CDR3 plus reference TRBV9 and TRBJ2-2, the full variable domain is DSGVTQTPKHLITATGQRVTLRCSPRSGDLSVYWYQQSLDQGLQFLIQYYNGEERAKGNILERFSAQQFPDLHSELNLSSLELGDSALYFCASSVVTENTGELFFGEGSRLTVL.

In its sample, this clone was seen once. This chain connects TRBV18 to TRBJ2-7; weak D call: TRBD1 (6 bases). The germline gives CDR1 KGHSH, CDR2 LQKENI. The CDR3 has 15 residues. V dropped 2 bases and J dropped 2 bases, with 13 bases sitting between them. CDR3 DNA: TGTGCCAGCTCACCAGGAACAGGGATCACCTACGAGCAGTACTTC. Protein sequence: CASSPGTGITYEQYF.

Comment on this clone: Compared with germline, one end of the junction differs, possibly owing to a read error. This rearrangement joins TRBV2 to TRBJ1-3, with D hard to call. Per the germline V gene, CDR1 is SNHLY and CDR2 is FYNNEI. The CDR3 has 15 amino acids. CDR3: CASSSGLNSGNTIYF. In DNA form, the CDR3 reads TGTGCTAGCAGTTCCGGCCTTAACTCTGGAAACACCATATATTTT.

Only one count was recorded for this clone. This chain joins TRBV6-2 or TRBV6-3 and TRBJ1-5; tentative D call: TRBD1 (5 bases). CDR3 length: 14 amino acids. The ends were cut back, 0 bases at V and 7 bases at J, with 10 bases in the middle. Looked up from germline, CDR1 is MNHEY and CDR2 is SVGEGT. The CDR3 region is CASSYSGVGQPQHF. CDR3 nucleotides: TGTGCCAGCAGTTACTCGGGGGTTGGACAGCCCCAGCATTTT.

This chain links TRBV6-5 with TRBJ1-4; TRBD1 agrees at 8 bases. The CDR3 spans 13 residues. J was trimmed by 7 bases and V by 5 bases; bases with no gene match: 3. Germline V gives CDR1 MNHEY, CDR2 SVGAGI. The chain's CDR3 is CASSRTGSEKLFF. The CDR3, as DNA: TGTGCCAGCAGTAGGACAGGGTCTGAAAAACTGTTTTTT.

The chain links TRBV19 to TRBJ2-7; D gene unclear. This CDR3 has 13 amino acids. The germline gives CDR1 LNHDA, CDR2 SQIVND (reference sequence). V gave up 4 bases and J gave up 0 bases, with 7 bases separating them. CDR3 in DNA: TGTGCCAGTAGTAAGGACGACTCCTACGAGCAGTACTTC. This codes for CASSKDDSYEQYF. Full variable domain (missing parts from reference TRBV19 and TRBJ2-7): DGGITQSPKYLFRKEGQNVTLSCEQNLNHDAMYWYRQDPGQGLRLIYYSQIVNDFQKGDIAEGYSVSREKKESFPLTVTSAQKNPTAFYLCASSKDDSYEQYFGPGTRLTVT.

The chain has TRBV4-2 and TRBJ1-5; no definite D call. Trimming took off 1 base at V and 4 bases at J, with 14 bases between the two ends. The CDR3 has 16 amino acids. Germline V CDR1 and CDR2: LGHNA, YNFKEQ. The CDR3, as DNA: TGTGCCAGCAGCCAAGTTTCGATAGCGGGGAATCAGCCCCAGCATTTT. The encoded protein is CASSQVSIAGNQPQHF.

The V call is TRBV25-1, the J call TRBJ2-5, with TRBD2 matching 7 bases. Germline lookup yields CDR1 MGHDK and CDR2 SYGVNS. The CDR3 is made up of 15 amino acids. J was trimmed by 5 bases and V by 2 bases; bases with no gene match: 8. This CDR3 is CASSEVRAGVETQYF. In nucleotides, the CDR3 is TGTGCCAGCAGTGAAGTCCGCGCGGGGGTCGAGACCCAGTACTTC.

A single count supports this clone. The rearrangement links TRBV12-3 or TRBV12-4 to TRBJ1-5; perhaps TRBD1 as D (5 bases). The CDR3 covers 13 residues. V gave up 1 base and J gave up 7 bases, with 8 bases separating them. CDR3 bases: TGTGCCAGCAGTTTAGTTGGGGGACAGCCCCAGCATTTT. It translates to CASSLVGGQPQHF.

This clone showed up just once. The DNA for the CDR3 is TGTGCCAGCTCTACACTCCCCTCTTACGAGCAGTACTTC. It is translated as CASSTLPSYEQYF. V is TRBV18 and J is TRBJ2-7; no firm D call. There are 13 residues in the CDR3. CDR1 is KGHSH and CDR2 is LQKENI in the germline V gene. Trimming removed 6 bases from V and 4 bases from J, with 13 bases in between.

This clone was found once. The junction and the germline gene differ at one end; a read error may be behind it. V gene TRBV6-5 combines with J gene TRBJ2-2, with D possibly being TRBD1 (5 bases). The CDR3 is 12 amino acids. CDR1 and CDR2 (germline): MNHEY, SVGAGI. The CDR3 reads CASTTGSGELFF. For the CDR3, the DNA is TGTGCTAGCACTACAGGATCCGGGGAGCTGTTTTTT.

Only one count was recorded for this clone. V gene TRBV19 combines with J gene TRBJ2-1, with D possibly called TRBD1 or TRBD2 (5 bases each). The CDR3 is 15 residues long. With 7 bases removed from V and 6 bases from J, the gap between germline ends came to 19 bases. In germline, CDR1 is LNHDA, CDR2 SQIVND (reference sequence). The CDR3 nucleotides are TGTGCCAGTACCATAGGGACCGCTTATGTCAATGAGCAGTTCTTC. Protein product: CASTIGTAYVNEQFF.